This passage covers 17 T cell receptor beta chains from one sample sequenced in a study of tumor and adjacent non-tumor tissue in lung cancer (dated by TCRdb to the late 2010s). RNA was extracted from bulk unsorted tissue and checked for quality with a NanoDrop ND-1000 and an Agilent 2100. For the normal lung samples, distant non-tumor tissue was collected more than 3 cm away from the tumor edge. Receptor libraries were prepared by multiplex PCR. The sequencer listed for this sample is Illumina HiSeq 2500. Following protocols modified from ARM-PCR, the researchers constructed TCRbeta libraries through three rounds of nested PCR with primers (Table S4). TCRdb applied fastp at Q25 and MiXCR to the public reads, then kept only in-frame beta chains. Entries that share a CDR3 protein sequence are merged under the most common genes and DNA. Recorded for this sample are about 75,000 distinct CDR3 sequences; about two thirds of them occurred a single time. Around 30% of the sample comes from the top ten.

The sample was distant non-tumor lung tissue. The receptor source for this set is a woman between 50 and 59 years old with non-small cell lung cancer.

On this clonotype: A much more abundant neighbour one base away suggests this may be a read error. The gene calls are TRBV6-2 or TRBV6-3 and TRBJ2-1, with D unclear. Germline V gene data show CDR1 as MNHEY and CDR2 as SVGEGT. The CDR3 consists of 12 residues. V was shortened by 10 bases and J by 4 bases, with 11 bases between the two germline ends. Here the CDR3 reads CATSLNYNEQFF. The CDR3 DNA follows: TGTGCCACCAGCCTCAATTACAATGAGCAGTTCTTC.

This chain links TRBV7-9 with TRBJ2-4; weak D call: TRBD2 (6 bases). Per the germline V gene, CDR1 is SEHNR and CDR2 is FQNEAQ (reference sequence). V lost 11 bases to trimming and J lost 9 bases, with 20 bases between them. The CDR3 length is 13 residues. In DNA, the CDR3 is TGTGCCGGTAGCTTAGTGGGAGCGGGCATTCAGTACTTC. Its protein product is CAGSLVGAGIQYF. Combining the CDR3 with reference TRBV7-9 and TRBJ2-4 gives the whole variable domain DTGVSQNPRHKITKRGQNVTFRCDPISEHNRLYWYRQTLGQGPEFLTYFQNEAQLEKSRLLSDRFSAERPKGSFSTLEIQRTEQGDSAMYLCAGSLVGAGIQYFGAGTRLSVL.

With regard to this clonotype: This could be a read error, since a much larger clone is one nucleotide away. CDR3 coding DNA: TGTGCCAGCAGCTTGTACCGGCACAGCGAGCAGTACTTC. Translation gives CASSLYRHSEQYF. The J gene is TRBJ2-7, the V gene TRBV5-4, with D hard to call. Germline loops: CDR1 SGHNT, CDR2 YYREEE (reference sequence). The V end was cut by 1 base, the J end by 6 bases, with 11 bases between. The CDR3 is 13 amino acids.

Points on this clonotype: Since a much larger clone is just one base distant, this may be a read error. CDR3 amino acids: CVSSVGHYEQYF. The CDR3 DNA sequence: TGTGTCAGCAGCGTCGGACACTACGAGCAGTACTTC. This sequence joins TRBV5-6 and TRBJ2-7, with a possible D match to TRBD1 (5 bases). The CDR3 consists of 12 residues. Germline assignment: CDR1 SGHDT and CDR2 YYEEEE. Together with reference TRBV5-6 and TRBJ2-7, the CDR3 gives the full variable domain: DAGVTQSPTHLIKTRGQQVTLRCSPKSGHDTVSWYQQALGQGPQFIFQYYEEEERQRGNFPDRFSGHQFPNYSSELNVNALLLGDSALYLCVSSVGHYEQYFGPGTRLTVT.

This clonotype was observed at least ten times. J is TRBJ2-3 and V is TRBV6-6; 9 bases line up with TRBD2. The CDR3 has 17 residues. Trimming cost V 0 bases and J 4 bases; bases outside gene matches: 8. From germline, CDR1 is MNHNY and CDR2 SVGAGI (reference sequence). The CDR3 spells CASSYSRGSGGSDTQYF. Here the CDR3 DNA reads TGTGCCAGCAGTTACTCTCGGGGTAGCGGGGGTTCAGATACGCAGTATTTT.

Notes on this clonotype: A clone one base away is much larger, so this may be a read error. The chain uses TRBV12-3 or TRBV12-4 and TRBJ2-5; 9 bases are a match to TRBD1. This CDR3 has 15 amino acids. This chain's CDR3 is CTSSYGDRVTETQYF. The CDR3 nucleotides read TGTACCAGCAGTTACGGGGACAGGGTGACAGAGACCCAGTACTTC.

This clonotype was counted many times. The chain couples TRBV29-1 to TRBJ2-5, with D possibly being TRBD2 (6 bases). This CDR3 contains 12 residues. Germline V CDR1 and CDR2: SQVTM, ANQGSEA. V lost 8 bases, J lost 8 bases, and 18 bases lay in between. CDR3 sequence reads: CSTTEGSQTQYF. The CDR3 nucleotides read TGCAGCACGACGGAGGGCTCGCAAACCCAGTACTTC.

With regard to this clonotype: This CDR3 fails to terminate in the conserved phenylalanine or tryptophan, so it likely reflects a read error. The J gene is TRBJ2-2, the V gene TRBV29-1; D is possibly TRBD1 (5 bases). V was cut by 8 bases and J by 3 bases, with 16 bases left in between. The CDR3 length is 14 residues. Germline lookup yields CDR1 SQVTM and CDR2 ANQGSEA. The CDR3 DNA reads as TGCAGCCTTTCGGACAAGGCGCACACCGGGGAGCTGTTTCTT. Its protein product is CSLSDKAHTGELFL.

In regard to this clonotype: The junction shows a germline mismatch at one end, possibly a read error. The chain combines TRBV11-2 with TRBJ1-1; D uncertain. Germline V gene data show CDR1 as SGHAT and CDR2 as FQNNGV. CDR3 length equals 13 residues. CDR3 in amino acids: CASNSRRNTEASF. The CDR3 bases are TGTGCCAGCAACTCCCGACGGAACACTGAAGCTTCCTTT.

A word on this clonotype: Its ends do not fully match the called genes, so a read error is possible. This CDR3 is CTSCQDLYRGNYGYTF. CDR3 bases: TGCACCAGCTGCCAAGATCTGTACAGGGGGAACTATGGCTACACCTTC. The V and J genes are TRBV4-1 and TRBJ1-2; 8 bases map to TRBD1. Germline V gene data show CDR1 as MGHRA and CDR2 as YSYEKL. The CDR3 runs 16 residues.

This clonotype was found many times. V usage is TRBV28 and J usage is TRBJ1-4, with 9 bases that match TRBD1. J gave up 7 bases and V 6 bases, and 15 bases lay outside the gene matches. The CDR3 has 17 residues. Per germline, CDR1 MDHEN and CDR2 SYDVKM. DNA of the CDR3: TGTGCCAGCAGGACCGGGACAGGGCGAAGTCGTGGTGAAAAACTGTTTTTT. Translation: CASRTGTGRSRGEKLFF. The whole variable domain, filled in from reference TRBV28 and TRBJ1-4, reads DVKVTQSSRYLVKRTGEKVFLECVQDMDHENMFWYRQDPGLGLRLIYFSYDVKMKEKGDIPEGYSVSREKKERFSLILESASTNQTSMYLCASRTGTGRSRGEKLFFGSGTQLSVL.

Concerning this clonotype itself: One junction end does not reproduce the germline sequence, and a read error may be involved. V usage is TRBV20-1 and J usage is TRBJ2-5; D is undetermined. This CDR3 contains 14 residues. Germline assignment: CDR1 DFQATT and CDR2 SNEGSKA (reference sequence). The CDR3 DNA follows: TGCAGTGCTAGAGAAGCGACATGTCAAGAGACCCAGTATTTC. Translated, it gives CSAREATCQETQYF.

About this clonotype: The junction shows a germline mismatch at one end, possibly a read error. The chain couples TRBV12-3 or TRBV12-4 to TRBJ2-1; D may be TRBD2 (6 bases). The CDR3 extends over 20 amino acids. The CDR3 bases are TGTGGCAACCTCCCGGGAGTCGGTTCCTCGGCTAGAAGCTCCTACAATAAGCAGTTCTTC. It is translated as CGNLPGVGSSARSSYNKQFF.

On this clonotype itself: One end of the junction is discordant with germline, which a read error may explain. This chain links TRBV11-2 with TRBJ2-1; maybe TRBD2 (6 bases). Germline values: CDR1 SGHAT, CDR2 FQNNGV. There are 13 residues in the CDR3. The CDR3 sequence is CASRLGGTNGQFF. Written as DNA, the CDR3 is TGTGCCAGCAGGTTAGGCGGGACCAATGGGCAGTTCTTC.

The gene calls are TRBV5-1 and TRBJ2-7; 7 bases align to TRBD1. CDR1 is SGHRS and CDR2 is YFSETQ in the germline V gene. The CDR3 spans 15 residues. Germline trimming cut 3 bases from V and 8 bases from J; bases unmatched to any gene: 14. As DNA, the CDR3 is TGCGCCAGCAGCTCGGACCGGGACAGATTCTATAAGCAGTACTTC. Protein sequence: CASSSDRDRFYKQYF.

The rearrangement joins TRBV20-1 to TRBJ1-1; D remains unclear. This CDR3 comprises 14 residues. Germline CDR1 reads DFQATT; CDR2 reads SNEGSKA (reference sequence). The V gene lost 3 bases and the J gene lost 14 bases, with 25 bases spanning the gap. The CDR3 DNA follows: TGCAGTGCTAGCACCCAGCTGCAAGCCCCGGAGGCCTTCTTT. This translates into CSASTQLQAPEAFF.

Many counts were recorded for this clonotype. The CDR3 here is CSARVSADTQYF. The CDR3 DNA reads TGCAGTGCTAGAGTATCGGCAGATACGCAGTATTTT. The chain is built from TRBV20-1 and TRBJ2-3; D ambiguous. Trimming took off 1 base at V and 4 bases at J, with 6 bases between the two ends. The CDR3 is 12 amino acids. The germline V gene has CDR1 DFQATT and CDR2 SNEGSKA (reference sequence).